This TCR beta chain was documented in a study of siplizumab effects on memory and regulatory T cells. This clone was picked up a small number of times. What it recognizes is unknown. Study-wide findings and caveats: The alloresponse seemed to draw substantially on naive T cells, which appeared more diverse than memory cells. Siplizumab caused a significant drop in alloreactive sequences traceable to unstimulated CD4+ memory cells. Suppressive activity of Tregs proliferating in siplizumab cultures remained unconfirmed.

Some 97,000 TCR templates underwent assay in every sample. Assay used: immunoSEQ multiplex PCR; TCRdb lists only in-frame clones, some missing. The sample has 100,000 or so clones, approximately 92% seen once. Specimen: CD4+ T cells sorted from blood. The receptor's source is a human donor in good health. Some clones in this sample may be carry-over from other donors' samples.

This chain's CDR3 is CASSLEPGGNGQPQHF. As DNA, the CDR3 is TGCGCCAGCAGCTTGGAACCAGGGGGGAATGGTCAGCCCCAGCATTTT. V and J are TRBV5-1 and TRBJ1-5; TRBD1 aligns across 7 bases. The CDR3 has 16 residues. CDR1 and CDR2 (germline): SGHRS, YFSETQ. J was trimmed by 6 bases and V by 0 bases; bases with no gene match: 9. Filled out from reference TRBV5-1 and TRBJ1-5, the complete variable domain reads KAGVTQTPRYLIKTRGQQVTLSCSPISGHRSVSWYQQTPGQGLQFLFEYFSETQRNKGNFPGRFSGRQFSNSRSEMNVSTLELGDSALYLCASSLEPGGNGQPQHFGDGTRLSIL.